This T cell receptor (beta chain) comes out of a study of control samples from healthy donors and cancer patients (dated by TCRdb to 2019 to 2021). The library was produced with the immunoSEQ multiplex PCR assay. This immuneACCESS table, as held by TCRdb, lists in-frame sequences with V and J called but not all clones. Of the missing ones, under half trace to an unresolved V gene in checked studies; the others have no known cause. A total of 130,000 or so clones appear in this sample, roughly 89% of them only once. Jointly, the top ten make up more than 6.5% of the sample. From a lookup of the germline V gene, CDR1 and CDR2 are SGDLS and YYNGEE. Compared with germline, V lacks 4 bases and J lacks 4 bases; bases without a gene match: 7. The CDR3, from cysteine to phenylalanine, totals 15 residues. Only the CDR3 region is kept as DNA, spanning 45 bases read in frame from base 1. Regarding this clone: The target of this receptor is not known. No base quality values were provided; no much bigger clone lies one nucleotide off.

Recombination connected TRBV9 to TRBJ1-1; 10 central bases correspond to TRBD1. The sequenced material came from blood. The TCR comes from a man between 18 and 29 years old in good health. The CDR3 has the sequence CASSLTGGRGTEAFF. At the DNA level, the sequence is TGTGCCAGCAGCTTGACAGGGGGCCGAGGCACTGAAGCTTTCTTT.